What follows describes a single T cell receptor (beta chain). Its antigen is currently unknown. These data are taken from a study of Ad26.COV2.S vaccination and SARS-CoV-2 variants. Sample treatment: around 19 received Ad26.COV2.S at low or high dose, single or two shots; 5 received placebo; per-sample allocation not given. Collection of samples fell on day 63 after the first vaccine or placebo injection. Data came from immunoSEQ multiplex PCR; TCRdb stores just in-frame clones and leaves some out. This table holds about 400,000 clones, 89% found once. CDR3 length equals 13 residues. Germline V gene sequence: CDR1 SEHNR, CDR2 FQNEAQ (reference sequence). Unmatched junction bases numbered 5, after V lost 4 bases and J lost 6 bases. Study observations and caveats: Quantification of TCR breadth and depth may have yielded underestimates of total T cell responses. Non-spike TCR breadth did not differ much between vaccine and placebo recipients. Marked by substantial breadth, spike-specific CD8+ and CD4+ T cell responses were reportedly seen after vaccination. Vaccinated individuals (as opposed to placebo recipients) had higher spike-specific TCR breadth.

Sequences were derived from peripheral blood, sampled in a trial of Ad26.COV2.S vaccine versus placebo. V is TRBV7-9 and J is TRBJ1-2; 7 bases fit TRBD1. The receptor comes from a person aged 18 to 65 who received the Ad26.COV2.S COVID-19 vaccine or a placebo. CDR3 sequence reads: CASSSGTVNGYTF. CDR3 sequence (DNA): TGTGCCAGCAGCTCCGGGACAGTAAATGGCTACACCTTC. The entire variable domain, with the rest obtained from reference TRBV7-9 and TRBJ1-2, is as follows: DTGVSQNPRHKITKRGQNVTFRCDPISEHNRLYWYRQTLGQGPEFLTYFQNEAQLEKSRLLSDRFSAERPKGSFSTLEIQRTEQGDSAMYLCASSSGTVNGYTFGSGTRLTVV.